This T cell receptor (beta chain) was sequenced for a study of cytomegalovirus exposure and HLA in healthy donors. Study-wide results and caveats: A later analysis linked a missense variant in DCLRE1C to the trimming of TCR beta V and J genes.

Concerning this clone: Antigen specificity is unknown.

Unrecorded immune exposures were likely, despite nominal health at sampling. Germline lookup yields CDR1 MNHEY and CDR2 SMNVEV (reference sequence). The V gene end was trimmed by 4 bases and the J gene end by 6 bases; junction bases not matched to a gene: 9. The CDR3 runs 14 residues. PCR was performed using 60 Vbeta and 13 Jbeta primers. This table comes from immunoSEQ multiplex PCR, and its TCRdb copy is limited to in-frame clones, with some not included. The data show about 160,000 clones, about three quarters seen once. The rearrangement joins TRBV27 to TRBJ2-7, with 7 bases matching TRBD1. The source of this sequence is a woman aged 25 to 39 in good health and CMV-seronegative. The specimen sequenced was PBMCs. The CDR3 region is CASSSDRLRIEQYF. The CDR3 coding sequence is TGTGCCAGCAGTTCGGACAGGTTACGGATCGAGCAGTACTTC.